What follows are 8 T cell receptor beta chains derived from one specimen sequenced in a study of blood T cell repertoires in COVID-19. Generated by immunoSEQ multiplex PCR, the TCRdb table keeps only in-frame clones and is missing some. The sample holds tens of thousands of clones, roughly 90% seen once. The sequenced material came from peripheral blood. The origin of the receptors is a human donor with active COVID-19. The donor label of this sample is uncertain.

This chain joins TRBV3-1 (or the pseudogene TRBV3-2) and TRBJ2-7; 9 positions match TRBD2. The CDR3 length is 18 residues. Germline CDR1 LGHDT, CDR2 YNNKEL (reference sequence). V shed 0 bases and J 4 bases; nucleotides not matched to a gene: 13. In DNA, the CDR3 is TGTGCCAGCAGCCAAGACCTGCTAGCGGGGCCCTGGAGGTACGAGCAGTACTTC. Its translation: CASSQDLLAGPWRYEQYF.

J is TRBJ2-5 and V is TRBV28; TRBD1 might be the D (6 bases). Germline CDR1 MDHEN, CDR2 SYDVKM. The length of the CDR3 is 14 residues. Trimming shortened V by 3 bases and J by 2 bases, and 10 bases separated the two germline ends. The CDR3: CASSFEDRQETQYF. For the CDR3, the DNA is TGTGCCAGCAGTTTCGAAGACAGGCAAGAGACCCAGTACTTC.

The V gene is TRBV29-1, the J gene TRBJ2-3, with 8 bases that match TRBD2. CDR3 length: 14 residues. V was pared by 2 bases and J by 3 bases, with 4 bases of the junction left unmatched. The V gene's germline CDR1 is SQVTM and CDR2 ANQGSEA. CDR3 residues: CSVEWGGGTDTQYF. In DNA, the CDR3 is TGCAGCGTTGAATGGGGCGGGGGGACAGATACGCAGTATTTT.

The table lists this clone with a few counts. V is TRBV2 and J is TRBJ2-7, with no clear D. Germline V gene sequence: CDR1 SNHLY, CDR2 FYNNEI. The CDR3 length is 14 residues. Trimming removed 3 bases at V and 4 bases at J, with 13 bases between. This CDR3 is CASSDRVAFYEQYF. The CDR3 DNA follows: TGTGCCAGCAGTGACCGGGTGGCCTTTTACGAGCAGTACTTC.

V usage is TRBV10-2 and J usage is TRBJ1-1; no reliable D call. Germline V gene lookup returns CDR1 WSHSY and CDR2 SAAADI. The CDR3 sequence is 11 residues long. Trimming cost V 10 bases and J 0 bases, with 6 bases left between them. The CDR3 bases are TGCGCCACCGTAGTGAACACTGAAGCTTTCTTT. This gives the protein CATVVNTEAFF.

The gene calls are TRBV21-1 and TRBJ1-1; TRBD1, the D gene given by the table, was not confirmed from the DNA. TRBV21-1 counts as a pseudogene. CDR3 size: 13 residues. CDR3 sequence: CASSSRQASEAFF. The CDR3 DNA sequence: TGTGCCAGCAGCAGCCGGCAGGCCAGCGAAGCTTTCTTT.

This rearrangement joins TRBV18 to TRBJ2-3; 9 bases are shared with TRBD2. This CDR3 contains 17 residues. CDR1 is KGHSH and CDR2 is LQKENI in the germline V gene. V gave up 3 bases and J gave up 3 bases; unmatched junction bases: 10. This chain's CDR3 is CASSPRPSGAGTDTQYF. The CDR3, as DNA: TGTGCCAGCTCACCCCGACCTAGCGGGGCGGGGACAGATACGCAGTATTTT.

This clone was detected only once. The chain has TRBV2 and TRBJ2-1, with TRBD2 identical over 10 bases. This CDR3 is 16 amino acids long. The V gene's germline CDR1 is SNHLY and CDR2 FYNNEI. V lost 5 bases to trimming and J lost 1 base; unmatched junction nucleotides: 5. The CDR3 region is CASSRGSGGSYNEQFF. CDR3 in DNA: TGTGCCAGCAGTAGGGGTAGCGGGGGGTCCTACAATGAGCAGTTCTTC.